A single sample gave rise to the 7 T cell receptor beta chains below, sequenced in a study of vaccination and CD4 T cells after COVID-19. Their recognized antigens are unknown. Treatment in this sample: roughly 10-day PBMC culture with coronavirus spike peptide pools or control peptides (ViraFEST assay). Unexposed donor CD4+ T cells predated the COVID-19 pandemic, collected 2011-2018. The Oncomine TCR Beta short-read assay was what sequenced the DNA obtained from cultured CD4+ T cells. Cultures of CD4+ T cells served as the source for extracting genomic DNA. One entry per CDR3 protein, called by TCRdb with MiXCR from the PCR reads. The data show 8,500 to 9,500 distinct CDR3 sequences, around 33% seen once. The sequenced sample was CD4+ T cells from blood, cultured in vitro. Receptors were obtained from a human donor in good health.

The table lists this clonotype with a few counts. V gene TRBV7-3 combines with J gene TRBJ1-2, with TRBD1 matching 7 bases. CDR1 and CDR2 from the germline V gene are SGHTA and FQGTGA. There are 15 residues in the CDR3. V was pared by 3 bases and J by 4 bases, with 8 bases of the junction left unmatched. The CDR3 DNA is TGTGCCAGCAGCTTCAGGGGGGGCCGTCGCTATGGCTACACCTTC. This translates into CASSFRGGRRYGYTF.

The chain employs TRBV6-4 and TRBJ1-1; the D gene is possibly TRBD1 (5 bases). CDR3 length: 14 residues. Germline V gene data show CDR1 as MRHNA and CDR2 as SNTAGT. V dropped 8 bases and J dropped 1 base, with 14 bases sitting between them. Here the CDR3 DNA reads TGTGCCAGCTCCCTGACAGCCAAGAACACTGAAGCTTTCTTT. This codes for CASSLTAKNTEAFF.

This clonotype was counted a few times. The J gene is TRBJ1-1, the V gene TRBV6-2 or TRBV6-3; 7 nucleotides match TRBD1. CDR3 length: 16 amino acids. V lost 5 bases and J lost 3; bases outside the gene matches: 12. The germline V gene has CDR1 MNHEY and CDR2 SVGEGT. Here the CDR3 DNA reads TGTGCCAGCAGTCCAACTTCAGGGGGAGGGGACACTGAAGCTTTCTTT. Translation: CASSPTSGGGDTEAFF.

Only a few counts were recorded for this clonotype. The J gene is TRBJ1-1, the V gene TRBV11-3; TRBD1 matches at 7 bases. Germline V gene data show CDR1 as SGHNT and CDR2 as YENEEA. This CDR3 region has 12 residues. With 5 bases clipped from V and 10 bases from J, the junction kept 7 bases outside the gene matches. The CDR3 protein is CASSVNRGPAFF. CDR3 nucleotide sequence: TGTGCCAGCAGCGTGAACAGGGGACCAGCTTTCTTT.

The chain uses TRBV5-6 and TRBJ2-7; 10 bases match TRBD2. CDR1 is SGHDT and CDR2 is YYEEEE in the germline V gene. Trimming cost V 1 base and J 6 bases; bases outside gene matches: 10. The CDR3 covers 16 residues. CDR3 region: CASSLLPSGSFGEQYF. The CDR3 nucleotides read TGTGCCAGCAGCTTGTTGCCTAGCGGGAGTTTTGGCGAGCAGTACTTC.

This chain connects TRBV28 to TRBJ2-4; D uncertain. The V and J ends lost 2 bases and 5 bases respectively, with 16 bases between them. Germline V CDR1 and CDR2: MDHEN, SYDVKM. The CDR3 loop spans 16 amino acids. This chain's CDR3 is CASSLNWGRRENIQYF. CDR3 bases: TGTGCCAGCAGTTTAAACTGGGGTAGGAGAGAAAACATTCAGTACTTC.

The gene calls are TRBV20-1 and TRBJ2-7, with TRBD2 matching 9 bases. CDR3 length equals 14 residues. Germline trimming cut 2 bases from V and 1 base from J; bases unmatched to any gene: 3. Germline lookup yields CDR1 DFQATT and CDR2 SNEGSKA (reference sequence). The CDR3 spells CSARRSGRSYEQYF. In nucleotides, the CDR3 is TGCAGTGCTAGAAGGAGCGGGAGGTCCTACGAGCAGTACTTC.